This T cell receptor (beta chain) was found in a study of OX40 agonist ivuxolimab in advanced cancers. Study-wide findings and caveats: Patients with a partial response at 0.1-3.0 mg/kg had among the lowest clonal expansion.

V was clipped by 2 bases and J by 8 bases, with 18 bases between them. Germline CDR1 reads MDHEN; CDR2 reads SYDVKM. CDR3 length: 16 residues. Libraries were prepared by immunoSEQ multiplex PCR; TCRdb keeps only in-frame clonotypes and omits some of them. The sample includes some 150,000 clones, approximately 94% seen only once; the top ten take approximately 1%. Note on this clone: Its antigen is as yet unknown.

Sequenced here: CD4+ or CD8+ T cells sorted from blood, sampled in a trial of the OX40 agonist ivuxolimab. The sequence was collected from an adult with an advanced solid tumor such as melanoma, head and neck, liver or kidney cancer. The rearrangement joins TRBV28 to TRBJ2-2; D call uncertain. The CDR3 here is CASSLSWRRLWGELFF. The CDR3 nucleotides read TGTGCCAGCAGTTTAAGTTGGCGCAGGTTGTGGGGGGAGCTGTTTTTT.